The subject of this entry is one TCR beta chain. The antigen is not known. This specimen comes from a study of OX40 agonist ivuxolimab in advanced cancers. Study details: A diagnosis of hepatocellular carcinoma, melanoma, renal cell or head and neck cancer was present in dose-escalation patients. General study findings and limits: Certain nonresponding patients likewise had low normalized T-cell clonal expansion.

Sampling times: baseline, cycle 4 day 1, cycle 7 day 1. Libraries were prepared by immunoSEQ multiplex PCR; TCRdb keeps only in-frame clonotypes and omits some of them. This repertoire shows 55,000 to 70,000 clones, around four fifths found once; its top ten account for roughly a tenth. V was pared by 0 bases and J by 7 bases, with 19 bases between. This CDR3 contains 16 residues. The rearrangement joins TRBV23-1 to TRBJ2-7; weak D call: TRBD1 (6 bases). TRBV23-1 belongs to the ORF category, with a function that is uncertain. This receptor was identified in an adult with an advanced solid tumor such as melanoma, head and neck, liver or kidney cancer. This material consisted of CD4+ or CD8+ T cells sorted from blood, taken in a trial of the OX40 agonist ivuxolimab. CDR3 loop: CASSQSADTRRGEQYF. The CDR3 DNA reads as TGCGCCAGCAGTCAATCTGCCGATACTCGAAGGGGGGAGCAGTACTTC.